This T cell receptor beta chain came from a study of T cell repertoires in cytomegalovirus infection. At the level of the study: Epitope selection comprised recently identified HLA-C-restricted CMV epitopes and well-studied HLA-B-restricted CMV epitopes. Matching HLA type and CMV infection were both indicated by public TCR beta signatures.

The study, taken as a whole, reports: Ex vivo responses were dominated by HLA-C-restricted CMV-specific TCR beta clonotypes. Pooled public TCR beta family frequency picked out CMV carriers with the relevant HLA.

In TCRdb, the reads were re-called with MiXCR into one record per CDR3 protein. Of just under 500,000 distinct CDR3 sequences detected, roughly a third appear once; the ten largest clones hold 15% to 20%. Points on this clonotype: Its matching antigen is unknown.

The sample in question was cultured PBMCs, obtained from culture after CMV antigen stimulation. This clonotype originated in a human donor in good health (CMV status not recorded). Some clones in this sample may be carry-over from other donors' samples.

CDR3 sequence: CATSDLPSYEQFF. CDR3 nucleotides: TGTGCCACCAGTGATCTCCCCAGTTATGAGCAGTTCTTC. The rearrangement joins TRBV24-1 to TRBJ2-1; D gene unclear. V lost 3 bases to trimming and J lost 8 bases, with 10 bases between them. CDR1 and CDR2 from the germline V gene are KGHDR and SFDVKD. The CDR3 sequence is 13 residues long.